The next 5 T cell receptor beta chains were all read from a single sample in a study of control samples from healthy donors and cancer patients. The repertoire was sequenced with immunoSEQ multiplex PCR; TCRdb's copy has only in-frame clones and lacks some. The sample records about 77,000 clones, over 80% being singletons. The sequenced sample was blood. The receptors come from a woman aged 55-69 years in good health.

The chain carries TRBV29-1 and TRBJ1-2, with TRBD1 matching 9 bases. This CDR3 is 13 amino acids long. Germline CDR1 is SQVTM and CDR2 is ANQGSEA. Trimming at V came to 4 bases and at J to 5 bases, leaving 5 bases not matched to a gene. The CDR3 DNA follows: TGCAGCGTTGTGGACAGGGGTAGATATGGCTACACCTTC. This codes for CSVVDRGRYGYTF.

The V and J genes are TRBV7-8 and TRBJ2-3; no reliable D call. This CDR3 has 13 amino acids. V was clipped by 4 bases and J by 6 bases, with 11 bases between them. Germline CDR1 reads SGHVS; CDR2 reads FQNEAQ. CDR3 region: CASSSGFADTQYF. CDR3 bases: TGTGCCAGCAGCTCCGGGTTTGCGGATACGCAGTATTTT.

This rearrangement joins TRBV6-1 to TRBJ1-3, with 8 bases identical to TRBD1. CDR3 size: 16 residues. V shed 4 bases, J shed 3 bases, and the junction held 8 bases outside the gene matches. Germline values: CDR1 MNHNS, CDR2 SASEGT. DNA of the CDR3: TGTGCCAGCAGTGGGACAGGGCAGTTGATTGGAAACACCATATATTTT. It translates to CASSGTGQLIGNTIYF.

As DNA, the CDR3 is TGCGCCAGCAGCCAAGAAGTAGGGAGGGCGCGGGGCTACACCTTC. Protein: CASSQEVGRARGYTF. This chain links TRBV4-3 with TRBJ1-2, with D hard to call. Germline CDR1 is LGHNA and CDR2 is YSLEER. Trimming took 0 bases from V and 8 from J, leaving 16 bases between them. The CDR3 sequence is 15 residues long.

This clone was observed a few times. The gene calls are TRBV21-1 and TRBJ1-4. TRBV21-1 is classified as a pseudogene. The CDR3 consists of 19 residues. CDR3 protein: CASSNPLTARRPKGEKLFF. CDR3 nucleotide sequence: TGTGCCAGCAGCAACCCTCTTACAGCTCGGCGACCCAAGGGTGAAAAACTGTTTTTT.